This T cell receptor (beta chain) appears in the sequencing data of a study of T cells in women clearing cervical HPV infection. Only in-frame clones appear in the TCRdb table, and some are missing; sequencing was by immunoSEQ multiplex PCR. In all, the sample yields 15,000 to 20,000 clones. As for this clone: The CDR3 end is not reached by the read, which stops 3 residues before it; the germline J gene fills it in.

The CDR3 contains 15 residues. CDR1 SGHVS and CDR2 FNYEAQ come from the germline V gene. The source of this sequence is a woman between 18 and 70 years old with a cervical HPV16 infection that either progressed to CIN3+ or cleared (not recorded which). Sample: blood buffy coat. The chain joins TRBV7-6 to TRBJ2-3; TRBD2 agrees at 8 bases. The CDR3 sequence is CASSLGLAGQETQYF. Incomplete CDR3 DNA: TGTGCCAGCAGCTTAGGGCTAGCGGGCCAAGAGACG.